These 16 T cell receptor beta chains were all obtained from the same sample, sequenced in a study of OX40 agonist ivuxolimab in advanced cancers. Only in-frame clones appear in the TCRdb table, and some are missing; sequencing was by immunoSEQ multiplex PCR. The data show about 61,000 clones, with approximately 92% seen just once and around 25% held by the top ten. The sample in question was CD4+ or CD8+ T cells sorted from blood, obtained in a trial of the OX40 agonist ivuxolimab. Every receptor here comes from an adult with an advanced solid tumor such as melanoma, head and neck, liver or kidney cancer.

The chain has TRBV6-5 and TRBJ2-1; D is uncertain. With 1 base removed from V and 7 bases from J, the gap between germline ends came to 11 bases. Germline CDR1 MNHEY, CDR2 SVGAGI. CDR3 length equals 14 residues. CDR3: CASSYWAGWNEQFF. DNA of the CDR3: TGTGCCAGCAGTTACTGGGCAGGTTGGAATGAGCAGTTCTTC.

CDR3 sequence reads: CASSQDWLAAYNEQFF. DNA of the CDR3: TGCGCCAGCAGCCAAGATTGGCTAGCGGCATACAATGAGCAGTTCTTC. This chain joins TRBV4-3 and TRBJ2-1; TRBD2 matches 7 bases. With 0 bases clipped from V and 4 bases from J, the junction kept 6 bases outside the gene matches. The length of the CDR3 is 16 residues. CDR1 LGHNA and CDR2 YSLEER come from the germline V gene.

The gene calls are TRBV18 and TRBJ1-2; D ambiguous. V shed 0 bases and J shed 3 bases, with 11 bases lying between them. The germline V gene encodes CDR1 KGHSH and CDR2 LQKENI. The CDR3 is made up of 15 amino acids. The CDR3 DNA reads as TGTGCCAGCTCACCACCCAATTTTTCACACTATGGCTACACCTTC. This sequence encodes CASSPPNFSHYGYTF.

The V gene is TRBV27, the J gene TRBJ2-2; 8 positions agree with TRBD1. CDR1 is MNHEY, CDR2 SMNVEV, per germline (reference sequence). The CDR3 contains 16 residues. The J segment lost 2 bases and the V segment lost 2 bases, leaving 4 bases of the junction unmatched. The CDR3 bases are TGTGCCAGCAGTTTACTGGGGACAGGAAACACCGGGGAGCTGTTTTTT. Protein sequence: CASSLLGTGNTGELFF.

This chain's CDR3 is CASHGLRGTYGYTF. The CDR3 coding sequence is TGTGCCAGCCATGGCCTGAGGGGAACCTATGGCTACACCTTC. V and J are TRBV28 and TRBJ1-2; maybe TRBD1 (5 bases). The V end was cut by 8 bases, the J end by 4 bases, with 17 bases between. The CDR3 runs 14 residues. Germline assignment: CDR1 MDHEN and CDR2 SYDVKM.

The chain recombines TRBV7-9 with TRBJ2-5, with D maybe TRBD2 (5 bases). The V end was cut by 2 bases, the J end by 1 base, with 8 bases between. CDR1 is SEHNR, CDR2 FQNEAQ, per germline (reference sequence). CDR3 length equals 14 residues. This CDR3 reads CASSLSGAQETQYF. The CDR3 region has the DNA TGTGCCAGCAGCTTAAGCGGAGCCCAAGAGACCCAGTACTTC.

The sample holds one count of this clone. The chain joins TRBV4-2 to TRBJ2-7; D is tentatively TRBD1 or TRBD2 (5 bases each). This CDR3 region has 13 residues. The germline V and J ends were trimmed by 3 bases and 6 bases, with 12 bases remaining between them. Per the germline V gene, CDR1 is LGHNA and CDR2 is YNFKEQ. CDR3 bases: TGTGCCAGCAGCCAGGGGATTGGGACCGAGCAGTACTTC. Translation: CASSQGIGTEQYF.

The chain has TRBV6-6 and TRBJ2-5; D gene uncertain. This CDR3 comprises 11 residues. Germline CDR1 reads MNHNY; CDR2 reads SVGAGI (reference sequence). The ends were cut back, 5 bases at V and 2 bases at J, with 3 bases in the middle. The CDR3 DNA is TGTGCCAGCAGTCTACAAGAGACCCAGTACTTC. Its translation is CASSLQETQYF.

The chain recombines TRBV30 with TRBJ1-2; D gene unclear. The germline V gene encodes CDR1 GTSNPN and CDR2 SVGIG (reference sequence). The V end was cut by 0 bases, the J end by 8 bases, with 13 bases between. The CDR3 spans 13 residues. Here the CDR3 reads CAWSVHRITGYTF. The CDR3 region has the DNA TGTGCCTGGAGTGTACATAGGATTACGGGCTACACCTTC.

A note on this clone: Distinct nucleotide sequences in the sample also encode this CDR3. This chain joins TRBV6-5 and TRBJ2-5; D ambiguous. The CDR3 is 12 amino acids. Germline CDR1 MNHEY, CDR2 SVGAGI. Trimming took off 4 bases at V and 0 bases at J, with 3 bases between the two ends. The CDR3 loop reads CASSSYQETQYF. The CDR3 DNA is TGTGCCAGCAGTTCATACCAAGAGACCCAGTACTTC.

As DNA, the CDR3 is TGTGCCAGTAGTATGAAGGGACGTGATGAGCAGTTCTTC. Its translation is CASSMKGRDEQFF. This chain links TRBV19 with TRBJ2-1, with D tentatively TRBD1 or TRBD2 (5 bases each). CDR3 size: 13 residues. CDR1 is LNHDA and CDR2 is SQIVND in the germline V gene (reference sequence). Trimming pared 3 bases from V and 8 bases from J, leaving 11 bases between.

The chain couples TRBV6-4 to TRBJ2-3, with 13 bases aligning to TRBD2. The CDR3 contains 15 residues. The trim removed 3 bases at V and 4 bases at J, leaving 1 base unmatched. Germline CDR1 MRHNA, CDR2 SNTAGT. CDR3 residues: CASSEGTSGADTQYF. CDR3 nucleotide sequence: TGTGCCAGCAGTGAGGGGACTAGCGGGGCAGATACGCAGTATTTT.

This chain links TRBV5-1 with TRBJ2-1; perhaps TRBD2 as D (6 bases). Germline CDR1 SGHRS, CDR2 YFSETQ. The CDR3 loop spans 14 amino acids. Trimming removed 5 bases from V and 3 bases from J, with 12 bases in between. Here the CDR3 reads CASRDYSFYNEQFF. As DNA, the CDR3 is TGCGCCAGCAGGGACTACAGCTTCTACAATGAGCAGTTCTTC.

This chain uses TRBV6-1 with TRBJ2-1; D not certain. The germline V gene has CDR1 MNHNS and CDR2 SASEGT. V was clipped by 5 bases and J by 10 bases, with 3 bases between them. There are 9 residues in the CDR3. The CDR3, as DNA: TGTGCCAGCAGTAAAGAGCAGTTCTTC. Its translation: CASSKEQFF.

The chain combines TRBV5-1 with TRBJ1-1; weak D call: TRBD1 (6 bases). The CDR3 consists of 15 residues. The germline V gene encodes CDR1 SGHRS and CDR2 YFSETQ. V was cut by 3 bases and J by 7 bases, with 19 bases left in between. Written as DNA, the CDR3 is TGCGCCAGCAGCTGGGGGGCTCCGGAGGAAAGTGAAGCTTTCTTT. It yields the protein CASSWGAPEESEAFF.

This CDR3 is CASSVGRATNEKLFF. The CDR3 region has the DNA TGTGCCAGCAGCGTGGGGCGAGCAACTAATGAAAAACTGTTTTTT. The chain couples TRBV28 to TRBJ1-4, with D maybe TRBD1 (5 bases). Germline values: CDR1 MDHEN, CDR2 SYDVKM. This CDR3 has 15 amino acids. With 6 bases removed from V and 0 bases from J, the gap between germline ends came to 11 bases.